These 19 T cell receptor beta chains originate from one sample sequenced in a study of T cell changes during pregnancy in multiple sclerosis. Some clones are missing from TCRdb's copy, which holds only in-frame ones; the method was immunoSEQ multiplex PCR. Seen here are about 29,000 clones, around nine tenths observed once, and the top ten hold 6% to 6.5%. The sequencing used CD8+ T cells from peripheral blood mononuclear cells, collected before pregnancy. Receptor source: a female donor with multiple sclerosis, enrolled in a pregnancy study.

The V gene is TRBV5-6, the J gene TRBJ2-1; weak D call: TRBD2 (6 bases). In germline, CDR1 is SGHDT, CDR2 YYEEEE. Trimming pared 1 base from V and 2 bases from J, leaving 10 bases between. The CDR3 totals 15 residues. Here the CDR3 reads CASSLTAGPYNEQFF. The DNA of the CDR3 is TGTGCCAGCAGCTTGACAGCGGGCCCCTACAATGAGCAGTTCTTC.

The CDR3 bases are TGCGCCAGCAGCCAAGATTGGGGGGGAGGCTACGAGCAGTACTTC. Protein: CASSQDWGGGYEQYF. This chain connects TRBV4-3 to TRBJ2-7; 7 nucleotides agree with TRBD2. Germline V gene lookup returns CDR1 LGHNA and CDR2 YSLEER. This CDR3 is 15 amino acids long. Germline trimming cut 0 bases from V and 3 bases from J; bases unmatched to any gene: 5.

The rearrangement joins TRBV4-1 to TRBJ2-3; D uncertain. V lost 5 bases to trimming and J lost 4 bases, with 13 bases between them. CDR3 length: 14 residues. Per germline, CDR1 MGHRA and CDR2 YSYEKL. DNA for the CDR3: TGCGCCAGCAGCAAAGCCGGTGGAGCAGATACGCAGTATTTT. Protein: CASSKAGGADTQYF.

The chain is built from TRBV18 and TRBJ2-1; 7 positions agree with TRBD1. V lost 6 bases, J lost 2 bases, and 7 bases stayed unmatched. Germline assignment: CDR1 KGHSH and CDR2 LQKENI. The CDR3 consists of 15 residues. Here the CDR3 DNA reads TGTGCCAGCTCTCCCGACAGGGCCCCCTACAATGAGCAGTTCTTC. Translation: CASSPDRAPYNEQFF.

This clone was detected a few times. This chain joins TRBV15 and TRBJ2-7; tentative D call: TRBD1 (7 bases). V was trimmed by 3 bases and J by 2 bases, leaving 14 bases between them. The CDR3 is 15 residues long. Per germline, CDR1 LNHNV and CDR2 YYDKDF (reference sequence). The CDR3 coding sequence is TGTGCCACCAGCAGTTCGCGGGACAGAACCTACGAGCAGTACTTC. Translation: CATSSSRDRTYEQYF. Full variable domain (remainder filled in from reference TRBV15 and TRBJ2-7): DAMVIQNPRYQVTQFGKPVTLSCSQTLNHNVMYWYQQKSSQAPKLLFHYYDKDFNNEADTPDNFQSRRPNTSFCFLDIRSPGLGDTAMYLCATSSSRDRTYEQYFGPGTRLTVT.

This chain uses TRBV6-1 with TRBJ2-7, with 8 bases lining up with TRBD1. The CDR3 extends over 15 amino acids. Germline V gives CDR1 MNHNS, CDR2 SASEGT. V lost 5 bases, J lost 4 bases, and 10 bases stayed unmatched. CDR3 DNA sequence: TGTGCCAGCAGTCCACACCCGACAGGGGAGTACGAGCAGTACTTC. Its translation: CASSPHPTGEYEQYF.

The chain couples TRBV5-6 to TRBJ2-5, with TRBD1 identical over 9 bases. Trimming at V came to 0 bases and at J to 5 bases, leaving 8 bases not matched to a gene. Germline assignment: CDR1 SGHDT and CDR2 YYEEEE. CDR3 length equals 16 residues. The CDR3 DNA sequence: TGTGCCAGCAGCTTGGGGGGACAGGGTCTTTTGGAGACCCAGTACTTC. It specifies CASSLGGQGLLETQYF.

The rearrangement links TRBV6-5 to TRBJ2-1; unclear D gene. Trimming cost V 1 base and J 5 bases, with 9 bases left between them. This CDR3 contains 14 residues. CDR1 and CDR2 from the germline V gene are MNHEY and SVGAGI. The CDR3 coding sequence is TGTGCCAGCAGTTACTATGGCGGAAACAATGAGCAGTTCTTC. It codes for CASSYYGGNNEQFF.

The count of this clone is one. The V and J genes are TRBV7-2 and TRBJ2-7, with 9 nucleotides matching TRBD2. Germline loops: CDR1 SGHTA, CDR2 FQGNSA. J was trimmed by 2 bases and V by 1 base; bases with no gene match: 6. The CDR3 is 16 residues long. The CDR3, as DNA: TGTGCCAGCAGCTTAGGTAGCGGGAGCGCAACCTACGAGCAGTACTTC. Translation gives CASSLGSGSATYEQYF.

The chain recombines TRBV7-3 with TRBJ2-1; perhaps TRBD2 as D (5 bases). Trimming took 4 bases from V and 5 from J, leaving 12 bases between them. This CDR3 spans 14 amino acids. Germline V gene sequence: CDR1 SGHTA, CDR2 FQGTGA. The CDR3 coding sequence is TGTGCCAGCAGCTCGAGAGAGAGGGACAATGAGCAGTTCTTC. Its protein is CASSSRERDNEQFF.

This clone occurred once. The rearrangement links TRBV2 to TRBJ2-7; D gene unclear. In germline, CDR1 is SNHLY, CDR2 FYNNEI. Trimming removed 2 bases from V and 0 bases from J, with 8 bases in between. This CDR3 has 14 residues. The CDR3 is CASSESLLSYEQYF. CDR3 coding DNA: TGTGCCAGCAGTGAATCCCTCCTCTCCTACGAGCAGTACTTC.

This chain connects TRBV15 to TRBJ1-1; 8 bases map to TRBD1. The germline CDR1 and CDR2 sequences are LNHNV and YYDKDF (reference sequence). After removal of 7 bases from V and 6 bases from J, the junction contained 10 bases not matched to a gene. This CDR3 contains 14 residues. For the CDR3, the DNA is TGTGCCACCAACAAAGGGCAGGGGGCCCCTGAAGCTTTCTTT. It specifies CATNKGQGAPEAFF.

This chain joins TRBV9 and TRBJ1-2; tentative D call: TRBD1 (5 bases). Trimming took 6 bases from V and 4 from J, leaving 19 bases between them. The CDR3 contains 15 residues. Germline-derived CDR1 and CDR2 are SGDLS and YYNGEE. The CDR3 protein is CASTRGVGLSYGYTF. The CDR3 nucleotides read TGTGCCAGCACGCGGGGGGTCGGATTGAGCTATGGCTACACCTTC.

The rearrangement links TRBV28 to TRBJ2-1; a possible D gene is TRBD2 (5 bases). V was shortened by 5 bases and J by 6 bases, with 14 bases between the two germline ends. This CDR3 is built from 14 residues. Germline V gene lookup returns CDR1 MDHEN and CDR2 SYDVKM. The DNA for the CDR3 is TGTGCCAGCAGTCCCATGTTGCGGGTCAATGAGCAGTTCTTC. Translating gives CASSPMLRVNEQFF.

The chain couples TRBV6-1 to TRBJ2-3, with 7 bases fitting TRBD2. The J segment lost 0 bases and the V segment lost 8 bases, leaving 5 bases of the junction unmatched. CDR1 and CDR2 from the germline V gene are MNHNS and SASEGT. This CDR3 region has 14 residues. CDR3 in DNA: TGTGCCAGCTGTCGGGAGGACAGCACAGATACGCAGTATTTT. It yields the protein CASCREDSTDTQYF.

V is TRBV4-1 and J is TRBJ1-4; 7 nucleotides line up with TRBD1. The germline gives CDR1 MGHRA, CDR2 YSYEKL. This CDR3 is 15 amino acids long. J lost 7 bases, V lost 0 bases, and 5 bases had no gene match. CDR3 in amino acids: CASSQERGRGEKLFF. CDR3 DNA: TGCGCCAGCAGCCAAGAAAGGGGGCGCGGTGAAAAACTGTTTTTT.

J is TRBJ2-7 and V is TRBV11-3, with 10 bases that match TRBD1. V dropped 0 bases and J dropped 3; count of bases not matched to a gene: 5. Germline V CDR1 and CDR2: SGHNT, YENEEA. CDR3 size: 16 residues. As DNA, the CDR3 is TGTGCCAGCAGCTTAGAACCGGGACAGGGGTTCTACGAGCAGTACTTC. As protein: CASSLEPGQGFYEQYF.

This chain links TRBV4-1 with TRBJ1-1; possible D gene TRBD1, 5 bases. The CDR3 has 15 residues. The V and J ends lost 1 base and 3 bases respectively, with 12 bases between them. Germline V gene sequence: CDR1 MGHRA, CDR2 YSYEKL. CDR3 region: CASSQVGGGDTEAFF. For the CDR3, the DNA is TGCGCCAGCAGCCAAGTCGGGGGGGGTGACACTGAAGCTTTCTTT.

The CDR3 protein is CASSLKPPGQDEKLFF. CDR3 DNA sequence: TGTGCCAGCAGCTTAAAGCCCCCGGGACAGGATGAAAAACTGTTTTTT. This rearrangement joins TRBV7-2 to TRBJ1-4; 8 bases are shared with TRBD1. The CDR3 is 16 amino acids. Unmatched junction bases numbered 8, after V lost 2 bases and J lost 6 bases. Germline CDR1 and CDR2: SGHTA and FQGNSA.